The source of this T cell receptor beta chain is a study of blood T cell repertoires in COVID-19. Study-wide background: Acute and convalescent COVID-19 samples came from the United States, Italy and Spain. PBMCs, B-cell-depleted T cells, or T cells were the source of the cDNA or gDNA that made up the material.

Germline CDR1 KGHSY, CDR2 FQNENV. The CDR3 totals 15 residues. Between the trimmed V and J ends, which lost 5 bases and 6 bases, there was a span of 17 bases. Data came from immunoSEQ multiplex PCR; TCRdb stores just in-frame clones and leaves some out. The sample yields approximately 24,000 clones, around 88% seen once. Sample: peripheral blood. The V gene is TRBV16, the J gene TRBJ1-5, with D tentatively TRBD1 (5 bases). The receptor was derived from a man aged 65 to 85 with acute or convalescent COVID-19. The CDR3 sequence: CASSSRGFGGQPQHF. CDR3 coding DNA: TGTGCCAGCAGCTCAAGGGGATTTGGCGGTCAGCCCCAGCATTTT.